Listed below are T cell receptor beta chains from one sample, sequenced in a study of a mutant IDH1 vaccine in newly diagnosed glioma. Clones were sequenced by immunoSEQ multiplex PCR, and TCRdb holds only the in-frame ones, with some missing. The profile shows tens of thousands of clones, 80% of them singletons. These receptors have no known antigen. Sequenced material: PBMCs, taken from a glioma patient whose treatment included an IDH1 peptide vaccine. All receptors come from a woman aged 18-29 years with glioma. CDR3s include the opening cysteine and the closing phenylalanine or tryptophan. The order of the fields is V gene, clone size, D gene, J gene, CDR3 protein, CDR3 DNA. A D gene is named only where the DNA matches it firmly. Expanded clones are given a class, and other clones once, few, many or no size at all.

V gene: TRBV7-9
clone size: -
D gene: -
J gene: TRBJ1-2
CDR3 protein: CASSIGDRYGYTF
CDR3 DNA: TGTGCCAGCAGTATAGGGGACCGATATGGCTACACCTTC

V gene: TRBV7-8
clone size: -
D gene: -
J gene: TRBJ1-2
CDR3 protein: CASSLASGFYGYTF
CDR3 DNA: TGTGCCAGCAGCTTAGCTTCAGGGTTCTATGGCTACACCTTC

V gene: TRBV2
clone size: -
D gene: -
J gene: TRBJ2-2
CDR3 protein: CASSDGRVAPGELFF
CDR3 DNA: TGTGCCAGCAGTGACGGCAGGGTGGCGCCCGGGGAGCTGTTTTTT

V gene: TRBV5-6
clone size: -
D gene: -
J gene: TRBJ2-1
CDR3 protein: CASSAGTFGPYNEQFF
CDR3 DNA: TGTGCCAGCAGCGCAGGGACGTTCGGCCCATACAATGAGCAGTTCTTC

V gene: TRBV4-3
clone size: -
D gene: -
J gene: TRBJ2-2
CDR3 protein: CASSHQGRNGELFF
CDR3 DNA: TGCGCCAGCAGCCATCAGGGGAGAAACGGGGAGCTGTTTTTT

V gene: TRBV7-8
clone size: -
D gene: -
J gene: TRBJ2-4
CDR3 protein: CASSLWGGSSDKNIQYF
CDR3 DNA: TGTGCCAGCAGCTTATGGGGGGGCTCATCGGATAAAAACATTCAGTACTTC

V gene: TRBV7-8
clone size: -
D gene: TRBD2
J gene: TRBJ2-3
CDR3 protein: CASSRGTSLQTDTQYF
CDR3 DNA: TGTGCCAGCAGCCGAGGGACTAGTCTACAAACAGATACGCAGTATTTT

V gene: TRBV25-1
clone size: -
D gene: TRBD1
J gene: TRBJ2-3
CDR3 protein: CASSLGQGSADTQYF
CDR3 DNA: TGTGCCAGCAGTCTCGGACAGGGATCGGCAGATACGCAGTATTTT

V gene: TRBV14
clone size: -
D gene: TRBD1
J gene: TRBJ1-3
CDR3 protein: CASRRGQRLGNTIYF
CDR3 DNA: TGTGCCAGCAGACGGGGACAGAGGCTAGGAAACACCATATATTTT

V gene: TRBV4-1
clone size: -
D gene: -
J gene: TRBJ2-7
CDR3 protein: CASSQVGATYEQYF
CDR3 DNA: TGCGCCAGCAGCCAAGTAGGGGCGACCTACGAGCAGTACTTC

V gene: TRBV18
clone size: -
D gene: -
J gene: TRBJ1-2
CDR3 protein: CASSPASAASYGYTF
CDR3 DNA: TGTGCCAGCTCACCGGCGTCCGCGGCCTCCTATGGCTACACCTTC

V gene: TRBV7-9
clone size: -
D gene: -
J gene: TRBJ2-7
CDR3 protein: CASSLDRTEQYF
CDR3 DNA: TGTGCCAGCAGCTTAGATCGGACCGAGCAGTACTTC

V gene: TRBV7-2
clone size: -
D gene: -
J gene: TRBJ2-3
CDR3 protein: CASSSTLEIRSDTQYF
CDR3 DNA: TGTGCCAGCAGCTCCACTCTAGAGATACGTTCAGATACGCAGTATTTT

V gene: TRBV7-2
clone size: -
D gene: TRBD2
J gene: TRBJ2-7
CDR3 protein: CASSLVASGGARRLTEQYF
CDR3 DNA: TGTGCCAGCAGCTTAGTGGCCAGCGGGGGCGCCAGAAGGCTGACCGAGCAGTACTTC

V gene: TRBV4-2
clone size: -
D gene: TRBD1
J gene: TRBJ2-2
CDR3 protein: CASSQGDRGSGELFF
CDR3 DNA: TGTGCCAGCAGCCAAGGGGACAGGGGGTCCGGGGAGCTGTTTTTT

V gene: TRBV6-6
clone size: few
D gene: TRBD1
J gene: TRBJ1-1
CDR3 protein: CATSSPGGEAFF
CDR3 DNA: TGTGCCACTTCAAGCCCAGGGGGTGAAGCTTTCTTT

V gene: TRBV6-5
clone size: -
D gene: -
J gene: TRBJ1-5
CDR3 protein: CASSERGRPGQPQHF
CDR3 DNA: TGTGCCAGCAGCGAAAGGGGCCGTCCCGGTCAGCCCCAGCATTTT

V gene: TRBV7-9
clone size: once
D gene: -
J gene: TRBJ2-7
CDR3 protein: CASSFTGYEQYF
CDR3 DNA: TGTGCCAGCAGCTTTACAGGCTACGAGCAGTACTTC

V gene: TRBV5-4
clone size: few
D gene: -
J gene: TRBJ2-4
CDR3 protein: CASSLSGDGLNIQYF
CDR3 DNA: TGTGCCAGCAGCTTGTCTGGCGACGGGTTAAACATTCAGTACTTC

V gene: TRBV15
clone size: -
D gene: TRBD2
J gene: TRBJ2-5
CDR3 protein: CATSRLGGGQETQYF
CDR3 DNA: TGTGCCACCAGCAGACTGGGCGGGGGGCAAGAGACCCAGTACTTC

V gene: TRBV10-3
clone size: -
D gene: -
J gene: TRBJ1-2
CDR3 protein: CAISETVYGYTF
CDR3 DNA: TGTGCCATCAGTGAGACGGTCTATGGCTACACCTTC

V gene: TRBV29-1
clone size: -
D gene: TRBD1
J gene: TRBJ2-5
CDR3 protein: CSVVPSRDRGPPETQYF
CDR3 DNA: TGCAGCGTTGTCCCCAGCCGGGACAGGGGTCCGCCAGAGACCCAGTACTTC

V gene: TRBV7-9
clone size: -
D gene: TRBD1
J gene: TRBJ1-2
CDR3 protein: CASSLGTGHRGYTF
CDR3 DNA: TGTGCCAGCAGCCTAGGGACAGGTCATAGGGGCTACACCTTC

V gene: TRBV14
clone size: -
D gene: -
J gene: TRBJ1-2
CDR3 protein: CASSQGVYGYTF
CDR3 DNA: TGTGCCAGCAGCCAAGGGGTGTATGGCTACACCTTC

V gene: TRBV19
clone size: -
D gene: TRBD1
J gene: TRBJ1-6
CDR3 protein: CASRVDGTAPRNSPLHF
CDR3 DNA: TGTGCCAGTAGAGTAGATGGGACAGCCCCGAGGAATTCACCCCTCCACTTT

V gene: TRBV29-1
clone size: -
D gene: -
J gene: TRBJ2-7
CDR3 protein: CSVGTTRSYEQYF
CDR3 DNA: TGCAGCGTTGGGACAACTAGATCCTACGAGCAGTACTTC

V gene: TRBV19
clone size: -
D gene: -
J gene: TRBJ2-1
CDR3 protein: CASSILSINEQFF
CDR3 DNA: TGTGCCAGTAGTATACTCTCGATAAATGAGCAGTTCTTC

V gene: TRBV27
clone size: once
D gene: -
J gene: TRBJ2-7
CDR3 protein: CASHHGSSYEQYF
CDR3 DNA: TGTGCCAGCCACCACGGGAGCTCCTACGAGCAGTACTTC

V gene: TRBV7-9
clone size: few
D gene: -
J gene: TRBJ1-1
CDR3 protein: CASSLGGGNTEAFF
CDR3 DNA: TGTGCCAGCAGCTTAGGAGGGGGGAACACTGAAGCTTTCTTT

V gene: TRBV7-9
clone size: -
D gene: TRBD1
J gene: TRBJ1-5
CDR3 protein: CASSRDGTGNQPQHF
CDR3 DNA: TGTGCCAGCAGCAGGGACGGGACAGGGAATCAGCCCCAGCATTTT

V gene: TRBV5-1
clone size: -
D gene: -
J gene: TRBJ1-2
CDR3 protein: CASSGDNYGYTF
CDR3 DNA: TGCGCCAGCTCAGGGGATAACTATGGCTACACCTTC

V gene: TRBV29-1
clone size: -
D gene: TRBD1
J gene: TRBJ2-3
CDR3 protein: CSPFIRQGSSDTQYF
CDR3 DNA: TGCAGCCCCTTTATTCGACAGGGATCATCAGATACGCAGTATTTT

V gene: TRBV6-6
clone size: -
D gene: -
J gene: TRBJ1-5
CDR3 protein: CASSYSMEPQHF
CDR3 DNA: TGTGCCAGCAGTTACTCGATGGAGCCCCAGCATTTT

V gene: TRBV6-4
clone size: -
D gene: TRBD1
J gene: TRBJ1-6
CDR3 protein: CASSEWGTDSPLHF
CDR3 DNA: TGTGCCAGCAGTGAATGGGGGACAGATTCACCCCTCCACTTT

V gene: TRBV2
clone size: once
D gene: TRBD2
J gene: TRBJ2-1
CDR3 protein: CASRFRLAGAGDEQFF
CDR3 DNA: TGTGCCAGCAGATTCAGACTAGCGGGGGCGGGGGATGAGCAGTTCTTC